This entry is about one T cell receptor (beta chain). The antigen remains unidentified. The data originate from a study of shared clonotypes between healthy human individuals. General study points: The study drew on few donors, limiting represented genetic and exposure-history diversity. Non-shared clonotypes displayed generation probabilities falling below those of clonotypes present in all four donors. Relative to memory subsets, naive subsets generally showed larger estimated richness.

Germline V gene sequence: CDR1 MNHEY, CDR2 SMNVEV (reference sequence). The CDR3 sequence is 16 residues long. Between the trimmed V and J ends, which lost 6 bases and 0 bases, there was a span of 18 bases. A CD45RA+ naive subset and a CD45RA-negative memory subset were split from CD4+ cells. The data were produced by immunoSEQ multiplex PCR, yet TCRdb's version contains in-frame clones alone and is incomplete. The sample holds 600,000 to 700,000 clones, roughly 72% seen once. This receptor was obtained from a woman younger than 45 in good health. The chain combines TRBV27 with TRBJ2-7; D remains ambiguous. The sequencing input was memory CD4+ T cells sorted from blood. Subset specified: CD45RA-negative fraction. The CDR3 sequence: CASRLSRAESSYEQYF. The DNA for the CDR3 is TGTGCCAGCAGACTCAGCCGGGCAGAGAGCTCCTACGAGCAGTACTTC.